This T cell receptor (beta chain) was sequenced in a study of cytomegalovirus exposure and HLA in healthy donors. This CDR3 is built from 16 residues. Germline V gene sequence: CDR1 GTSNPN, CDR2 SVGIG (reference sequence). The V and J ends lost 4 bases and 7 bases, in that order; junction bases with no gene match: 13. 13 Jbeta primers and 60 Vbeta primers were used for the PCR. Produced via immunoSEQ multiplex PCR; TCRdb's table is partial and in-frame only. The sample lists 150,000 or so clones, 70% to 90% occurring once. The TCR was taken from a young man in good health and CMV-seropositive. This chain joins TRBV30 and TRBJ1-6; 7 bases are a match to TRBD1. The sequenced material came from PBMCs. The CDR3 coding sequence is TGTGCCTGGAAATCCTATATCGGGACAGTCAATTCACCCCTCCACTTT. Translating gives CAWKSYIGTVNSPLHF.